This is a list of T cell receptor beta chains from one sample in a study of OX40 agonist ivuxolimab in advanced cancers. Libraries were prepared by immunoSEQ multiplex PCR; TCRdb keeps only in-frame clonotypes and omits some of them. The sample records roughly 79,000 clones, around 83% being singletons. Material: CD4+ or CD8+ T cells sorted from blood, obtained in a trial of the OX40 agonist ivuxolimab. The source of these receptors is an adult with an advanced solid tumor such as melanoma, head and neck, liver or kidney cancer. Each CDR3 is given with its conserved first and last residue. A D gene is named only where the DNA matches it firmly. For some rows the clone size is stated as once, few or many, or as a class when expanded; others skip it.

TRBV7-2	-	TRBD2	TRBJ2-7	CASSLEGTSGNYEQYF	TGTGCCAGCAGCTTAGAAGGAACTAGCGGGAATTACGAGCAGTACTTC
TRBV5-1	-	TRBD2	TRBJ2-3	CASSGLAGGMGTDTQYF	TGCGCCAGTTCAGGGCTAGCGGGAGGTATGGGCACAGATACGCAGTATTTT
TRBV11-2	-	TRBD1	TRBJ2-5	CASRTYRGRGETQYF	TGTGCCAGCAGGACTTACAGGGGACGGGGAGAGACCCAGTACTTC
TRBV5-1	-	-	TRBJ2-3	CASSSLAEDTQYF	TGCGCCAGCAGCTCCTTAGCGGAAGATACGCAGTATTTT
TRBV7-9	-	-	TRBJ1-1	CASSLGSHRLLNTEAFF	TGTGCCAGCAGCTTAGGGTCGCACAGGCTTTTGAACACTGAAGCTTTCTTT
TRBV9	-	TRBD2	TRBJ2-1	CASSAGTSGIYNEQFF	TGTGCCAGCAGCGCTGGGACTAGCGGGATCTACAATGAGCAGTTCTTC
TRBV19	once	-	TRBJ1-5	CASSRLPGSGNPQHF	TGTGCCAGTAGTAGACTCCCCGGATCAGGAAATCCCCAGCATTTT
TRBV7-9	-	TRBD1	TRBJ1-1	CASSSPHRGGEEAFF	TGTGCCAGCAGCTCCCCCCACAGGGGGGGGGAGGAAGCTTTCTTT
TRBV10-3	few	TRBD1	TRBJ2-1	CAISESGTGRDNEQFF	TGTGCCATCAGTGAGTCAGGGACAGGCCGAGACAATGAGCAGTTCTTC
TRBV19	-	-	TRBJ2-3	CASSISRDASTDTQYF	TGTGCCAGTAGTATTTCGCGGGACGCTAGCACAGATACGCAGTATTTT
TRBV7-6	-	-	TRBJ2-7	CASSTEPGLQTYEQYF	TGTGCCAGCAGCACAGAACCGGGACTTCAAACCTACGAGCAGTACTTC
TRBV28	once	-	TRBJ1-1	CASSLITVNTEAFF	TGTGCCAGCAGTTTAATTACAGTTAACACTGAAGCTTTCTTT
TRBV19	-	-	TRBJ2-3	CASSPSVFTQYF	TGTGCCAGTAGTCCTAGCGTATTTACGCAGTATTTT
TRBV5-8	-	-	TRBJ1-5	CASSLRPQPQHF	TGTGCCAGCAGCTTGCGTCCTCAGCCCCAGCATTTT
TRBV5-1	once	-	TRBJ2-3	CASSLADFADTQYF	TGCGCCAGCAGCTTGGCCGATTTCGCAGATACGCAGTATTTT
TRBV15	-	-	TRBJ2-7	CATSSERVAAREQYF	TGTGCCACCAGCAGTGAACGGGTAGCGGCCAGGGAGCAGTACTTC
TRBV5-8	few	TRBD1	TRBJ1-1	CASSSGTGGVAEAFF	TGTGCCAGCAGCTCGGGTACAGGGGGGGTGGCTGAAGCTTTCTTT
TRBV19	-	-	TRBJ2-2	CASSRRSELRPGELFF	TGTGCCAGTAGTAGGCGCTCCGAACTTCGACCCGGGGAGCTGTTTTTT
TRBV18	-	-	TRBJ1-6	CASSPPSSPLHF	TGTGCCAGCTCACCACCTTCCTCACCCCTCCACTTT
TRBV5-4	-	TRBD1	TRBJ2-5	CASRGQGMGETQYF	TGTGCCAGCAGAGGACAGGGGATGGGGGAGACCCAGTACTTC
TRBV27	-	-	TRBJ2-2	CASSLVMAGELFF	TGTGCCAGCAGTTTGGTTATGGCCGGGGAGCTGTTTTTT
TRBV6-1	-	-	TRBJ2-7	CASSEDGYEQYF	TGTGCCAGCAGTGAGGACGGCTACGAGCAGTACTTC
TRBV2	-	-	TRBJ1-4	CASSVGQTAWEKLFF	TGTGCCAGCAGTGTAGGACAGACAGCTTGGGAAAAACTGTTTTTT
TRBV5-6	-	-	TRBJ1-1	CASSVPGPMNTEAFF	TGTGCCAGCAGCGTTCCGGGACCCATGAACACTGAAGCTTTCTTT
TRBV28	-	-	TRBJ1-6	CASSFPRAPISPLHF	TGTGCCAGCAGTTTCCCCCGGGCCCCCATTTCACCCCTCCACTTT
TRBV7-9	-	-	TRBJ2-3	CASSLDPWGQSRTDTQYF	TGTGCCAGCAGCCTAGACCCCTGGGGGCAGTCGCGCACAGATACGCAGTATTTT
TRBV11-2	-	TRBD2	TRBJ2-1	CASSASGSAYNEQFF	TGTGCCAGCAGCGCAAGCGGGAGCGCCTACAATGAGCAGTTCTTC
TRBV10-3	-	-	TRBJ2-5	CAISESASNPRETQYF	TGTGCCATCAGTGAGTCGGCTAGCAACCCCCGAGAGACCCAGTACTTC